A selection of T cell receptor beta chains follows, all from one sample in a study of shared clonotypes between healthy human individuals. Produced via immunoSEQ multiplex PCR; TCRdb's table is partial and in-frame only. This sample has millions of clones; just over 90% occur once, and the top ten carry approximately 1.7%. Source material: naive CD8+ T cells from PBMCs. The receptors derive from a man aged 18-30 years in good health. Some clones in this sample may be carry-over from other donors' samples. Both conserved end residues are part of each CDR3. The order of the fields is V gene, J gene, D gene, clone size, CDR3 DNA, CDR3 protein. D genes are given only for firm matches. Expanded clones are given a class, and other clones once, few, many or no size at all.

v_gene: TRBV7-9; j_gene: TRBJ2-7; d_gene: TRBD1; abundance: .; CDR3nt: TGTGCCAGCAGCTCCCGGGACAGGGGAAACGAGCAGTACTTC; CDR3aa: CASSSRDRGNEQYF
v_gene: TRBV19; j_gene: TRBJ2-7; d_gene: TRBD1; abundance: few; CDR3nt: TGTGCCAGTAACACCGGGACAGGAGGCTACGAGCAGTACTTC; CDR3aa: CASNTGTGGYEQYF
v_gene: TRBV5-4; j_gene: TRBJ1-6; d_gene: .; abundance: few; CDR3nt: TGTGCCAGCAGCTCGGGTTTCGGAGGGAATTCACCCCTCCACTTT; CDR3aa: CASSSGFGGNSPLHF
v_gene: TRBV2; j_gene: TRBJ2-1; d_gene: .; abundance: .; CDR3nt: TGTGCCAGCAGCAGGGTGGGAAGTGACAATGAGCAGTTCTTC; CDR3aa: CASSRVGSDNEQFF
v_gene: TRBV9; j_gene: TRBJ2-3; d_gene: TRBD1; abundance: .; CDR3nt: TGTGCCAGCAGCGCGGGACAGGGGTACACAGATACGCAGTATTTT; CDR3aa: CASSAGQGYTDTQYF
v_gene: TRBV7-8; j_gene: TRBJ1-2; d_gene: .; abundance: once; CDR3nt: TGTGCCAGCGCCCCGGAGGGGGGGGCCTATGGCTACACCTTC; CDR3aa: CASAPEGGAYGYTF
v_gene: TRBV11-3; j_gene: TRBJ2-1; d_gene: .; abundance: .; CDR3nt: TGTGCCAGCAGCCCCCAGCGGTCCGTATGGGTTGAGCAGTTCTTC; CDR3aa: CASSPQRSVWVEQFF
v_gene: TRBV5-5; j_gene: TRBJ2-7; d_gene: .; abundance: .; CDR3nt: TGTGCCAGCACACCGAACCGACACGAGCAGTACTTC; CDR3aa: CASTPNRHEQYF
v_gene: TRBV19; j_gene: TRBJ2-1; d_gene: TRBD2; abundance: .; CDR3nt: TGTGCCAGTAGTATAGTAGGAGCGGGAGGTCTCAATGAGCAGTTCTTC; CDR3aa: CASSIVGAGGLNEQFF
v_gene: TRBV6-4; j_gene: TRBJ2-7; d_gene: .; abundance: .; CDR3nt: TGTGCCAGCACTCCGGGACTGCCTCACTACGAGCAGTACTTC; CDR3aa: CASTPGLPHYEQYF
v_gene: TRBV6-1; j_gene: TRBJ1-1; d_gene: TRBD1; abundance: once; CDR3nt: TGTGCCAGCACGGACAGGGGGCTCACTGAAGCTTTCTTT; CDR3aa: CASTDRGLTEAFF
v_gene: TRBV4-1; j_gene: TRBJ1-1; d_gene: .; abundance: .; CDR3nt: TGCGCCAGCAGCCCCAGGGCTTTGAACACTGAAGCTTTCTTT; CDR3aa: CASSPRALNTEAFF
v_gene: TRBV27; j_gene: TRBJ2-7; d_gene: .; abundance: .; CDR3nt: TGTGCCAGCAGTTTCGTATCCTACGCGGGCGAGCAGTACTTC; CDR3aa: CASSFVSYAGEQYF
v_gene: TRBV6-1; j_gene: TRBJ2-3; d_gene: .; abundance: .; CDR3nt: TGTGCCAGCAGTGTCTGGATAGGATTTGGAGATACGCAGTATTTT; CDR3aa: CASSVWIGFGDTQYF
v_gene: TRBV5-4; j_gene: TRBJ1-2; d_gene: .; abundance: .; CDR3nt: TGTGCCAGCAGCCCACCGGGGGGCGGGTATGGCTACACCTTC; CDR3aa: CASSPPGGGYGYTF
v_gene: TRBV7-2; j_gene: TRBJ1-1; d_gene: TRBD1; abundance: .; CDR3nt: TGTGCCAGCAGCCCCGGGACAGGGCCCCTGGTGAACACTGAAGCTTTCTTT; CDR3aa: CASSPGTGPLVNTEAFF
v_gene: TRBV13; j_gene: TRBJ2-7; d_gene: TRBD1; abundance: .; CDR3nt: TGTGCCAGCAGCCATCTTCAGGGGGACCTTTGGGAGCAGTACTTC; CDR3aa: CASSHLQGDLWEQYF
v_gene: TRBV11-2; j_gene: TRBJ1-1; d_gene: .; abundance: .; CDR3nt: TGTGCCAGCAGCTTATTAAGTACGATTTCTGACACTGAAGCTTTCTTT; CDR3aa: CASSLLSTISDTEAFF
v_gene: TRBV6-1; j_gene: TRBJ2-7; d_gene: .; abundance: .; CDR3nt: TGTGCCAGCAGCCCGTATGCAGGGAATTTCTACGAGCAGTACTTC; CDR3aa: CASSPYAGNFYEQYF
v_gene: TRBV27; j_gene: TRBJ2-7; d_gene: .; abundance: once; CDR3nt: TGTGCCAGCAGTTTAATCGGCAGCTACGAGCAGTACTTC; CDR3aa: CASSLIGSYEQYF
v_gene: TRBV25-1; j_gene: TRBJ1-1; d_gene: .; abundance: once; CDR3nt: TGTGCCAGCAGTATAGGAAGGAACACTGAAGCTTTCTTT; CDR3aa: CASSIGRNTEAFF
v_gene: TRBV2; j_gene: TRBJ2-5; d_gene: TRBD1; abundance: .; CDR3nt: TGTGCCGGCCGGGACAGGGTGAAAGAGACCCAGTACTTC; CDR3aa: CAGRDRVKETQYF
v_gene: TRBV28; j_gene: TRBJ2-7; d_gene: .; abundance: .; CDR3nt: TGTGCCAGCAGTAAACCAGAAAACGGCCCCAAATCCTACGAGCAGTACTTC; CDR3aa: CASSKPENGPKSYEQYF
v_gene: TRBV4-1; j_gene: TRBJ1-2; d_gene: TRBD1; abundance: .; CDR3nt: TGCGCCAGCAGCCCGAGAACCCCCATACAGGGGGCGAGTATCTATGGCTACACCTTC; CDR3aa: CASSPRTPIQGASIYGYTF
v_gene: TRBV13; j_gene: TRBJ2-3; d_gene: .; abundance: .; CDR3nt: TGTGCCAGCAGCTTACGAGGGAGCACAGATACGCAGTATTTT; CDR3aa: CASSLRGSTDTQYF
v_gene: TRBV6-5; j_gene: TRBJ2-7; d_gene: TRBD1; abundance: .; CDR3nt: TGTGCCAGCAGTTACGAAGAGGGGGCGGGCTACGAGCAGTACTTC; CDR3aa: CASSYEEGAGYEQYF
v_gene: TRBV27; j_gene: TRBJ2-7; d_gene: TRBD1; abundance: .; CDR3nt: TGTGCCAGCAGTTCGTCCGGGACAGGAGGCTTTACCTACGAGCAGTACTTC; CDR3aa: CASSSSGTGGFTYEQYF
v_gene: TRBV7-9; j_gene: TRBJ2-7; d_gene: .; abundance: few; CDR3nt: TGTGCCAGCAGCGGCCACGAGCAGTACTTC; CDR3aa: CASSGHEQYF
v_gene: TRBV28; j_gene: TRBJ2-5; d_gene: .; abundance: once; CDR3nt: TGTGCCAGCAGGAAAGAGGACATTACGCAAGAGACCCAGTACTTC; CDR3aa: CASRKEDITQETQYF
v_gene: TRBV5-8; j_gene: TRBJ2-7; d_gene: .; abundance: .; CDR3nt: TGTGCCAGCAGCGCTTTACAGGGCGGCGAGCAGTACTTC; CDR3aa: CASSALQGGEQYF
v_gene: TRBV9; j_gene: TRBJ2-1; d_gene: .; abundance: .; CDR3nt: TGTGCCAGCAGCCTCCCTACTAGCCCCTACAATGAGCAGTTCTTC; CDR3aa: CASSLPTSPYNEQFF
v_gene: TRBV2; j_gene: TRBJ2-4; d_gene: .; abundance: .; CDR3nt: TGTGCCAGCAGTTCCAAAGGACTGACATCTCTAGCCAAAAACATTCAGTACTTC; CDR3aa: CASSSKGLTSLAKNIQYF
v_gene: TRBV7-8; j_gene: TRBJ2-3; d_gene: .; abundance: .; CDR3nt: TGTGCCAGCAGCGCACGACTAGCAGATACGCAGTATTTT; CDR3aa: CASSARLADTQYF
v_gene: TRBV9; j_gene: TRBJ2-7; d_gene: .; abundance: .; CDR3nt: TGTGCCAGCAGCGTAGACGGGACCGTAACCTACGAGCAGTACTTC; CDR3aa: CASSVDGTVTYEQYF
v_gene: TRBV27; j_gene: TRBJ2-7; d_gene: .; abundance: .; CDR3nt: TGTGCCAGCAGTTTACTGACACCCCAGGGGGGAGCCTACGAGCAGTACTTC; CDR3aa: CASSLLTPQGGAYEQYF
v_gene: TRBV7-9; j_gene: TRBJ1-1; d_gene: .; abundance: .; CDR3nt: TGTGCCAGCAGCTTCGTCCCTCCTGGGAACACTGAAGCTTTCTTT; CDR3aa: CASSFVPPGNTEAFF
v_gene: TRBV4-2; j_gene: TRBJ2-1; d_gene: .; abundance: .; CDR3nt: TGTGCCAGCAGCCAAGAGGGAGAGGGCTCCTACAATGAGCAGTTCTTC; CDR3aa: CASSQEGEGSYNEQFF
v_gene: TRBV7-3; j_gene: TRBJ2-7; d_gene: .; abundance: few; CDR3nt: TGTGCCAGCAGCTTAAACGGAGGCTCCGAGCAGTACTTC; CDR3aa: CASSLNGGSEQYF
v_gene: TRBV7-8; j_gene: TRBJ1-5; d_gene: .; abundance: .; CDR3nt: TGTGCCAGCAGCTTAGATCTTGCCGTCGGGCAGATGTATAGCAATCAGCCCCAGCATTTT; CDR3aa: CASSLDLAVGQMYSNQPQHF
v_gene: TRBV5-6; j_gene: TRBJ2-1; d_gene: .; abundance: .; CDR3nt: TGTGCCAGCAGCTTGGGAGACTACAATGAGCAGTTCTTC; CDR3aa: CASSLGDYNEQFF
v_gene: TRBV6-1; j_gene: TRBJ1-5; d_gene: .; abundance: .; CDR3nt: TGTGCCAGCAGTGAATCCGGGAAGCAGCCCCAGCATTTT; CDR3aa: CASSESGKQPQHF
v_gene: TRBV6-5; j_gene: TRBJ2-5; d_gene: TRBD1; abundance: .; CDR3nt: TGTGCCAGCAGAGATCAGACAGGGGCCCTGGAGACCCAGTACTTC; CDR3aa: CASRDQTGALETQYF
v_gene: TRBV10-1; j_gene: TRBJ1-1; d_gene: .; abundance: .; CDR3nt: TGCGCCAGCAGTTACACGTTGAACACTGAAGCTTTCTTT; CDR3aa: CASSYTLNTEAFF
v_gene: TRBV7-2; j_gene: TRBJ2-3; d_gene: .; abundance: .; CDR3nt: TGTGCCAGCTGGAGGGGGGCTGGCACAGATACGCAGTATTTT; CDR3aa: CASWRGAGTDTQYF